This T cell receptor beta chain was observed in a study of CD8+ T cells in alopecia areata. Sequencing relied on a cDNA template that was reverse transcribed from extracted RNA. Clones were sequenced by immunoSEQ multiplex PCR, and TCRdb holds only the in-frame ones, with some missing. The profile covers over 100,000 clones, none occurring a single time. Regarding the study as a whole: Relative to normal scalp, lesional scalp, especially alopecia totalis/universalis, showed higher clonality. The study found TCR sharing across patients less clear than in mice, possibly for HLA reasons. Scalp sequencing also captures normal skin's resident alphabeta T cells.

Germline-derived CDR1 and CDR2 are SGHSA and FRNQAP. The CDR3 sequence is 12 residues long. Of note for this clone: Its target is unknown. Any gene name here is a mouse gene name. The CDR3 is cut off 4 residues early in the read; its end comes from the germline J gene.

Sequences were obtained from lesional skin. This chain links TRBV16 with TRBJ2-3, with no clear D. The TCR sequence derives from a C3H/HeJ mouse with alopecia areata. The strain is characterized by the MHC haplotype H2-k. Partial CDR3 DNA: TGTGCAAGCAGCCTAGTAAGAGAA. Protein sequence: CASSLVRE. The whole CDR3 protein is CASSLVRETLYF.